Following are 14 T cell receptor beta chains from one sample sequenced in a study of blood T cell repertoires in COVID-19. Sequencing was performed with immunoSEQ multiplex PCR; in TCRdb, only in-frame clones are kept and a portion is missing. The sample holds 25,000 to 35,000 clones; around 89% are singletons and the top ten take about 17%. Sequenced sample: peripheral blood. Source of these receptors: a man aged 80 or over with acute or convalescent COVID-19.

This CDR3 is CASSLVPGQGSFGSAFF. The CDR3 coding sequence is TGCGCCAGCAGCCTCGTCCCGGGACAGGGATCCTTTGGTTCGGCTTTCTTT. This chain uses TRBV5-1 with TRBJ1-1; the match to TRBD1 covers 9 bases. The CDR3 loop spans 17 amino acids. Trimming at V came to 4 bases and at J to 11 bases, leaving 21 bases not matched to a gene. The germline V gene encodes CDR1 SGHRS and CDR2 YFSETQ.

The chain uses TRBV5-1 and TRBJ1-2; 8 bases align to TRBD1. Unmatched junction bases numbered 10, after V lost 4 bases and J lost 8 bases. This CDR3 comprises 14 residues. The germline CDR1 and CDR2 sequences are SGHRS and YFSETQ. The CDR3 DNA reads TGCGCCAGCAGCCAGTTACAGGGGGAAGGCGGCTACACCTTC. Protein: CASSQLQGEGGYTF. The full variable domain, rest sourced from reference TRBV5-1 and TRBJ1-2, is KAGVTQTPRYLIKTRGQQVTLSCSPISGHRSVSWYQQTPGQGLQFLFEYFSETQRNKGNFPGRFSGRQFSNSRSEMNVSTLELGDSALYLCASSQLQGEGGYTFGSGTRLTVV.

The chain combines TRBV18 with TRBJ1-2, with 7 bases fitting TRBD1. V was clipped by 2 bases and J by 0 bases; unmatched bases: 3. Germline loops: CDR1 KGHSH, CDR2 LQKENI. CDR3 length: 15 residues. CDR3 in amino acids: CASSPWGTANYGYTF. In nucleotides, the CDR3 is TGTGCCAGCTCACCATGGGGGACAGCTAACTATGGCTACACCTTC.

The J gene is TRBJ1-3, the V gene TRBV29-1; D is ambiguous. V was clipped by 6 bases and J by 0 bases, with 9 bases between them. The CDR3 extends over 13 amino acids. Per germline, CDR1 SQVTM and CDR2 ANQGSEA. The DNA of the CDR3 is TGCAGCGTAAGGAGCAGCTCTGGAAACACCATATATTTT. Translating gives CSVRSSSGNTIYF.

CDR3 nucleotide sequence: TGTGCCACCAGCAGTTTTGACCGGACAGGGGGATTGAATCAGCCCCAGCATTTT. Amino acid sequence: CATSSFDRTGGLNQPQHF. This sequence joins TRBV15 and TRBJ1-5, with 10 bases that match TRBD1. V dropped 3 bases and J dropped 4; count of bases not matched to a gene: 12. The CDR3 runs to 18 residues. The germline CDR1 and CDR2 sequences are LNHNV and YYDKDF (reference sequence). The whole variable domain, remainder taken from reference TRBV15 and TRBJ1-5, is DAMVIQNPRYQVTQFGKPVTLSCSQTLNHNVMYWYQQKSSQAPKLLFHYYDKDFNNEADTPDNFQSRRPNTSFCFLDIRSPGLGDTAMYLCATSSFDRTGGLNQPQHFGDGTRLSIL.

The CDR3 protein is CASSSLHREGNYGYTF. The DNA for the CDR3 is TGTGCCAGCAGCTCTCTACACAGGGAGGGAAACTATGGCTACACCTTC. The chain links TRBV21-1 to TRBJ1-2. TRBV21-1 is a pseudogene. This CDR3 has 16 residues.

This chain joins TRBV19 and TRBJ1-2, with a weak D call TRBD1 (6 bases). Germline assignment: CDR1 LNHDA and CDR2 SQIVND (reference sequence). The CDR3 consists of 16 residues. Trimming cost V 4 bases and J 5 bases, with 20 bases left between them. CDR3 DNA: TGTGCCAGTAGTACTAAGAGAGCGGACAGTTCGTATGGCTACACCTTC. This codes for CASSTKRADSSYGYTF.

CDR3 sequence reads: CASSFSDTQYF. The CDR3 coding sequence is TGTGCCAGCAGCTTCTCAGATACGCAGTATTTT. The gene calls are TRBV7-8 and TRBJ2-3, with no clear D. The CDR3 runs to 11 residues. The ends were cut back, 3 bases at V and 4 bases at J, with 2 bases in the middle. CDR1 SGHVS and CDR2 FQNEAQ come from the germline V gene.

The CDR3 nucleotides read TGTGCCAGCAGACCTACCCGGAACACTGAAGCTTTCTTT. Translating gives CASRPTRNTEAFF. The chain joins TRBV2 to TRBJ1-1; D unclear. V lost 6 bases, J lost 1 base, and 9 bases lay in between. The CDR3 length is 13 residues. Germline assignment: CDR1 SNHLY and CDR2 FYNNEI.

The chain links TRBV18 to TRBJ1-2, with 7 bases that match TRBD1. Germline assignment: CDR1 KGHSH and CDR2 LQKENI. The CDR3 is 14 residues long. The V and J ends lost 3 bases and 8 bases, in that order; junction bases with no gene match: 9. CDR3 sequence reads: CASSPTGEVTGYTF. The CDR3 nucleotides read TGTGCCAGCTCACCTACAGGGGAAGTTACCGGCTACACCTTC.

This clone was seen a single time. The chain has TRBV7-2 and TRBJ1-1; 7 positions match TRBD1. The germline V gene has CDR1 SGHTA and CDR2 FQGNSA. This CDR3 comprises 15 residues. Trimming took 1 base from V and 3 from J; bases not matched to a gene: 5. The CDR3, as DNA: TGTGCCAGCAGCTTAGAGTCTGGGACAGACACTGAAGCTTTCTTT. It codes for CASSLESGTDTEAFF.

CDR3 nucleotides: TGCAGCGCCTGGACAGGGATCGATCAGGTCACATTGTACGAGCAGTACTTC. Its translation is CSAWTGIDQVTLYEQYF. This chain links TRBV29-1 with TRBJ2-7, with 8 bases aligning to TRBD1. Germline assignment: CDR1 SQVTM and CDR2 ANQGSEA. This CDR3 is built from 17 residues. V shed 7 bases, J shed 4 bases, and the junction held 21 bases outside the gene matches.

This clone has more than one count but fewer than ten. J is TRBJ1-5 and V is TRBV28; D might be TRBD1 (6 bases). The V and J ends lost 4 bases and 5 bases respectively, with 15 bases between them. The length of the CDR3 is 15 residues. Germline CDR1 and CDR2: MDHEN and SYDVKM. The CDR3 spells CASSSLGRGYQPQHF. For the CDR3, the DNA is TGTGCCAGCAGTTCCCTGGGCAGGGGTTATCAGCCCCAGCATTTT.

The chain links TRBV10-3 to TRBJ1-2; a possible D gene is TRBD1 (5 bases). Germline V gene lookup returns CDR1 ENHRY and CDR2 SYGVKD. The germline V and J ends were trimmed by 6 bases and 7 bases, with 21 bases remaining between them. The CDR3 consists of 15 residues. CDR3: CAISPRGSSRSGYTF. The CDR3 nucleotides are TGTGCCATCAGCCCACGGGGGTCCTCTCGTTCTGGCTACACCTTC.